One and the same sample provided the 23 T cell receptor beta chains below, sequenced in a study of T cells in Graves' hyperthyroidism and ophthalmopathy. There were TCR beta CDR3 regions amplified from RNA transcripts. Carried out on the TCR CDR3, a first-round RT-PCR used the HTBI primer set. TCRdb passed the multiplex PCR reads through MiXCR, listing each CDR3 protein once. Among about 270,000 distinct CDR3 sequences listed, 22% were seen once. Sequencing input: blood. These receptors originate from a man aged 25-45 years with Graves' ophthalmopathy.

Note on this clonotype: A much larger clone differs by one base, so this may be a read error. The rearrangement links TRBV11-2 to TRBJ2-7, with D possibly being TRBD1 (6 bases). The CDR3 is made up of 15 amino acids. CDR1 SGHAT and CDR2 FQNNGV come from the germline V gene. Trimming cost V 3 bases and J 4 bases, with 16 bases left between them. Written as DNA, the CDR3 is TGTGCCAGCAGCTTGGACGGGACACCTTCTTACGAGCAGTACTTC. This sequence encodes CASSLDGTPSYEQYF. The full variable domain, its missing parts supplied by reference TRBV11-2 and TRBJ2-7, is EAGVAQSPRYKIIEKRQSVAFWCNPISGHATLYWYQQILGQGPKLLIQFQNNGVVDDSQLPKDRFSAERLKGVDSTLKIQPAKLEDSAVYLCASSLDGTPSYEQYFGPGTRLTVT.

A word on this clonotype: An end of the junction does not agree with germline; a read error may underlie this. The rearrangement links TRBV24-1 to TRBJ2-1; a weak D match, TRBD2 (7 bases). Per the germline V gene, CDR1 is KGHDR and CDR2 is SFDVKD. CDR3 length equals 20 residues. CDR3 in amino acids: CAASDWGGGGSGNPYNEQFF. CDR3 DNA: TGTGCCGCCAGTGATTGGGGGGGGGGGGGCAGCGGGAACCCATACAATGAGCAGTTCTTC.

This clonotype has only a few counts. The chain is built from TRBV29-1 and TRBJ2-7, with D unclear. This CDR3 has 13 amino acids. Germline values: CDR1 SQVTM, CDR2 ANQGSEA. The ends were cut back, 7 bases at V and 1 base at J, with 14 bases in the middle. The CDR3 region is CSGLVSASYEQYF. Written as DNA, the CDR3 is TGCAGCGGCCTAGTTAGTGCGTCCTACGAGCAGTACTTC.

V is TRBV12-5 and J is TRBJ1-5; 12 nucleotides agree with TRBD1. The CDR3 has 18 residues. Germline V gene lookup returns CDR1 LGHNT and CDR2 FRNRAP. The J segment lost 0 bases and the V segment lost 4 bases, leaving 7 bases of the junction unmatched. The CDR3 is CASGSGTGGIYSNQPQHF. In DNA, the CDR3 is TGTGCTAGTGGTTCCGGGACAGGGGGCATCTATAGCAATCAGCCCCAGCATTTT.

The chain recombines TRBV24-1 with TRBJ1-2; TRBD1 is a possible D gene (5 bases). Per germline, CDR1 KGHDR and CDR2 SFDVKD. This CDR3 has 12 amino acids. Trimming pared 6 bases from V and 4 bases from J, leaving 8 bases between. The CDR3 sequence: CATSSGSYGYTF. CDR3 sequence (DNA): TGTGCCACCAGTTCAGGGAGCTATGGCTACACCTTC.

V gene TRBV3-1 combines with J gene TRBJ1-1, with D uncertain. The CDR3 has 15 residues. The germline gives CDR1 LGHDT, CDR2 YNNKEL (reference sequence). The V gene lost 0 bases and the J gene lost 7 bases, with 15 bases spanning the gap. CDR3: CASSQERTLSSEAFF. In DNA form, the CDR3 reads TGTGCCAGCAGCCAAGAGAGGACCCTCTCCAGTGAAGCTTTCTTT.

In this sample, this clonotype turned up many times. The chain couples TRBV11-2 to TRBJ1-1; possibly TRBD1 for D (6 bases). Germline CDR1 SGHAT, CDR2 FQNNGV. This CDR3 contains 14 residues. V was pared by 3 bases and J by 1 base, with 9 bases between. In DNA form, the CDR3 reads TGTGCCAGCAGCTTGGGGGCGGCGAACACTGAAGCTTTCTTT. Residues: CASSLGAANTEAFF.

This clonotype has a count of ten or more. V usage is TRBV11-2 and J usage is TRBJ2-3, with 13 bases lining up with TRBD2. Germline CDR1 reads SGHAT; CDR2 reads FQNNGV. CDR3 size: 19 residues. Trimming cost V 0 bases and J 5 bases; bases outside gene matches: 11. CDR3 in DNA: TGTGCCAGCAGCTTAGATCAATATGGACTAGCGGGAGAGAAAGATACGCAGTATTTT. Translation: CASSLDQYGLAGEKDTQYF.

Many counts were recorded for this clonotype. Relative to the germline gene, one junction end is altered; a read error may explain this. The J gene is TRBJ2-2, the V gene TRBV3-1; tentatively, D is TRBD2 (6 bases). Per the germline V gene, CDR1 is LGHDT and CDR2 is YNNKEL (reference sequence). The CDR3 totals 16 residues. The CDR3 is CASSQERVPNTGELFF. CDR3 coding DNA: TGTGCCAGCAGTCAAGAGCGGGTTCCGAACACCGGGGAGCTGTTTTTT.

The V gene is TRBV7-8, the J gene TRBJ1-2, with D possibly matching TRBD1 (5 bases). The germline CDR1 and CDR2 sequences are SGHVS and FQNEAQ. The CDR3 length is 16 residues. The V end was cut by 1 base, the J end by 4 bases, with 16 bases between. CDR3 residues: CASSLGGPGSGYGYTF. For the CDR3, the DNA is TGTGCCAGCAGCTTAGGAGGCCCAGGGTCGGGCTATGGCTACACCTTC.

This clonotype was seen at least ten times. The rearrangement links TRBV5-1 to TRBJ2-7; 13 nucleotides match TRBD2. Germline V gene lookup returns CDR1 SGHRS and CDR2 YFSETQ. The CDR3 totals 14 residues. V was pared by 3 bases and J by 4 bases, with 1 base of the junction left unmatched. In nucleotides, the CDR3 is TGCGCCAGCAGCTGGACTAGCGGGAGTTACGAGCAGTACTTC. Amino acids: CASSWTSGSYEQYF.

This clonotype was picked up many times. V gene TRBV30 combines with J gene TRBJ1-1; 7 bases match TRBD1. The CDR3 length is 15 residues. J was trimmed by 6 bases and V by 3 bases; bases with no gene match: 13. CDR1 and CDR2 (germline): GTSNPN, SVGIG (reference sequence). The CDR3 here is CAWRDRQGFRAEAFF. The CDR3 coding sequence is TGTGCCTGGAGGGACCGACAGGGTTTTAGGGCTGAAGCTTTCTTT.

This clonotype was detected a few times. V and J are TRBV3-1 and TRBJ2-7; tentatively, D is TRBD1 (5 bases). The CDR3 is 13 residues long. The V gene's germline CDR1 is LGHDT and CDR2 YNNKEL (reference sequence). V was trimmed by 0 bases and J by 7 bases, leaving 10 bases between them. This CDR3 reads CASSQEYRPEQYF. CDR3 in DNA: TGTGCCAGCAGCCAAGAGTACAGGCCGGAGCAGTACTTC.

This clonotype was recorded at least ten times. V gene TRBV28 combines with J gene TRBJ2-7, with 10 nucleotides matching TRBD2. CDR1 is MDHEN and CDR2 is SYDVKM in the germline V gene. The length of the CDR3 is 15 residues. The junction had 3 bases not matched to a gene; V was cut back by 4 bases and J by 0 bases. CDR3: CASSSGLADSYEQYF. The DNA of the CDR3 is TGTGCCAGCAGTTCAGGACTAGCGGACTCCTACGAGCAGTACTTC.

CDR3 coding DNA: TGTGCCAGCAGTGTGGACTCCTTTGGCAAACTGTTTTTT. Protein product: CASSVDSFGKLFF. The V gene is TRBV25-1, the J gene TRBJ1-4; no firm D call. Germline CDR1 MGHDK, CDR2 SYGVNS. CDR3 length: 13 residues. Trimming took 4 bases from V and 11 from J, leaving 14 bases between them.

This clonotype occurred many times. J is TRBJ2-7 and V is TRBV2, with D unclear. Germline assignment: CDR1 SNHLY and CDR2 FYNNEI. The CDR3 has 14 residues. V shed 1 base and J shed 3 bases, with 10 bases lying between them. The CDR3 bases are TGTGCCAGCAGTGAAGGGGGATTGGTCTACGAGCAGTACTTC. This encodes CASSEGGLVYEQYF.

This clonotype was picked up a small number of times. One base away lies a much larger clone, so this may be a sequencing read error. The CDR3 loop is CASSANGRAWGTQYF. Here the CDR3 DNA reads TGTGCCAGCAGCGCGAACGGGAGGGCCTGGGGGACCCAGTACTTC. J is TRBJ2-5 and V is TRBV11-1; 8 nucleotides align to TRBD2. J lost 7 bases, V lost 5 bases, and 12 bases had no gene match. The CDR3 has 15 residues. CDR1 and CDR2 from the germline V gene are SGHAT and FQDESV (reference sequence).

The chain has TRBV18 and TRBJ2-2; TRBD2 is a possible D gene (6 bases). V was clipped by 6 bases and J by 4 bases, with 9 bases between them. CDR3 size: 13 residues. Looked up from germline, CDR1 is KGHSH and CDR2 is LQKENI. The CDR3 DNA reads as TGTGCCAGCTCGTGGACTACCACCGGGGAGCTGTTTTTT. Amino acids: CASSWTTTGELFF.

Concerning this clonotype: This may be a read error: a much more frequent sequence differs by one nucleotide. The chain links TRBV11-3 to TRBJ2-1; D remains ambiguous. The CDR3 consists of 14 residues. Germline CDR1 reads SGHNT; CDR2 reads YENEEA. Trimming removed 1 base at V and 5 bases at J, with 9 bases between. The CDR3 protein is CASSLVQVNNEQFF. The CDR3 nucleotides read TGTGCCAGCAGCTTAGTTCAGGTTAACAATGAGCAGTTCTTC.

This clonotype occurred many times. The rearrangement uses TRBV11-1 and TRBJ2-1; D remains ambiguous. The germline CDR1 and CDR2 sequences are SGHAT and FQDESV (reference sequence). V lost 1 base and J lost 8, with 9 bases in between. The CDR3 totals 13 residues. The CDR3 DNA reads as TGTGCCAGCAGCTTAGAGGCAGGCGATGAGCAGTTCTTC. It specifies CASSLEAGDEQFF.

This clonotype was seen a handful of times. This chain uses TRBV24-1 with TRBJ2-1; 9 bases fit TRBD1. Germline CDR1 and CDR2: KGHDR and SFDVKD. This CDR3 contains 16 residues. With V trimmed by 3 bases and J by 4 bases, 6 bases remained unmatched. This chain's CDR3 is CATSDQDRGMYNEQFF. CDR3 nucleotide sequence: TGTGCCACCAGTGATCAGGACAGGGGCATGTACAATGAGCAGTTCTTC.

For the CDR3, the DNA is TGCGCCAGCAGCGAAGGGTCCCCCGGGGAGCCCGAGCAGTACTTC. Protein product: CASSEGSPGEPEQYF. This chain connects TRBV5-1 to TRBJ2-7; possibly TRBD2 for D (5 bases). Trimming shortened V by 4 bases and J by 6 bases, and 20 bases separated the two germline ends. Germline CDR1 reads SGHRS; CDR2 reads YFSETQ. This CDR3 is built from 15 residues.

There are many counts of this clonotype. The rearrangement uses TRBV2 and TRBJ2-5; D remains ambiguous. The CDR3 length is 12 residues. Germline V lookup: CDR1 SNHLY, CDR2 FYNNEI. V was shortened by 7 bases and J by 2 bases, with 8 bases between the two germline ends. The CDR3 region is CASNVLQETQYF. CDR3 in DNA: TGTGCCAGCAACGTGTTACAAGAGACCCAGTACTTC. The whole variable domain, filled in from reference TRBV2 and TRBJ2-5, reads EPEVTQTPSHQVTQMGQEVILRCVPISNHLYFYWYRQILGQKVEFLVSFYNNEISEKSEIFDDQFSVERPDGSNFTLKIRSTKLEDSAMYFCASNVLQETQYFGPGTRLLVL.